One sample yielded the 9 T cell receptor beta chains listed below, sequenced in a study of early T cells in non-severe SARS-CoV-2 infection. Via MiXCR, TCRdb re-called the 5' RACE reads, giving one row per CDR3 protein. The repertoire consists of around 60,000 distinct CDR3 sequences, with roughly 18% occurring once and the leading ten covering around 9.8%. The material sequenced was whole blood, taken at baseline. These receptors all come from an adult who was a healthcare worker with PCR-confirmed SARS-CoV-2 infection or an uninfected control (not recorded which).

The chain is built from TRBV3-1 and TRBJ2-1, with a possible D match to TRBD2 (6 bases). This CDR3 has 16 residues. V was pared by 4 bases and J by 0 bases, with 13 bases between. Germline CDR1 and CDR2: LGHDT and YNNKEL (reference sequence). Here the CDR3 reads CASSPRAGLSYNEQFF. In DNA form, the CDR3 reads TGTGCCAGCAGCCCTCGAGCGGGCCTCTCCTACAATGAGCAGTTCTTC.

This chain links TRBV5-8 with TRBJ1-1; a possible D gene is TRBD1 (5 bases). The CDR3 is 12 amino acids. V was trimmed by 1 base and J by 10 bases, leaving 11 bases between them. CDR1 and CDR2 (germline): SGHTS, YDEGEE. CDR3 sequence (DNA): TGTGCCAGCAGCTTGTCTTCAGGGAGAGCTTTCTTT. Encoded protein: CASSLSSGRAFF.

This clonotype was detected only a few times. The chain couples TRBV5-1 to TRBJ2-5; 11 bases are a match to TRBD2. After removal of 6 bases from V and 5 bases from J, the junction contained 6 bases not matched to a gene. Germline CDR1 is SGHRS and CDR2 is YFSETQ. The CDR3 spans 14 residues. CDR3 DNA sequence: TGCGCCAGCAAGCTAGCGGGAGGCCCGGAGACCCAGTACTTC. Translation: CASKLAGGPETQYF.

In this sample, this clonotype turned up a few times. The rearrangement uses TRBV6-2 or TRBV6-3 and TRBJ2-2; D remains ambiguous. This CDR3 is 15 amino acids long. From germline, CDR1 is MNHEY and CDR2 SVGEGT. The V and J ends lost 0 bases and 6 bases respectively, with 11 bases between them. This CDR3 reads CASSYSTIEAGELFF. CDR3 in DNA: TGTGCCAGCAGTTACTCGACCATAGAGGCCGGGGAGCTGTTTTTT.

The V call is TRBV11-2, the J call TRBJ2-5, with TRBD2 matching 8 bases. Trimming removed 5 bases from V and 4 bases from J; junction bases left unmatched: 9. Germline CDR1 SGHAT, CDR2 FQNNGV. The CDR3 loop spans 15 amino acids. The DNA of the CDR3 is TGTGCCAGCAGCCCAGTCCGGGGGGGAGGAGAGACCCAGTACTTC. Translating it yields CASSPVRGGGETQYF.

The V and J genes are TRBV29-1 and TRBJ1-1, with D unresolved. The CDR3 runs 11 residues. Germline CDR1 SQVTM, CDR2 ANQGSEA. The V end lost 5 bases, the J end lost 0 bases, and 4 bases lay between the germline ends. The CDR3 DNA is TGCAGCGTTTATATGAACACTGAAGCTTTCTTT. Amino acid sequence: CSVYMNTEAFF.

The genes are TRBV7-2 and TRBJ2-1; 10 nucleotides agree with TRBD2. CDR3 length: 15 amino acids. Germline V gene sequence: CDR1 SGHTA, CDR2 FQGNSA. The V gene end was trimmed by 5 bases and the J gene end by 2 bases; junction bases not matched to a gene: 3. The CDR3 DNA follows: TGTGCCAGCAGCATAACTAGCGGGGCCTACAATGAGCAGTTCTTC. It is translated as CASSITSGAYNEQFF.

The CDR3 loop is CSAYADRGEKLFF. CDR3 DNA: TGCAGTGCTTATGCCGACCGGGGAGAAAAACTGTTTTTT. The chain couples TRBV20-1 to TRBJ1-4; D gene unclear. Germline V lookup: CDR1 DFQATT, CDR2 SNEGSKA (reference sequence). CDR3 length: 13 residues. The V end lost 5 bases, the J end lost 8 bases, and 15 bases lay between the germline ends.

CDR3 nucleotide sequence: TGCAGTGCCAACCGGGAAAGCGGGCGGAATTCACCCCTCCACTTT. Amino acids: CSANRESGRNSPLHF. V is TRBV20-1 and J is TRBJ1-6; D is undetermined. Trimming took 6 bases from V and 7 from J, leaving 19 bases between them. Germline values: CDR1 DFQATT, CDR2 SNEGSKA (reference sequence). This CDR3 comprises 15 residues.